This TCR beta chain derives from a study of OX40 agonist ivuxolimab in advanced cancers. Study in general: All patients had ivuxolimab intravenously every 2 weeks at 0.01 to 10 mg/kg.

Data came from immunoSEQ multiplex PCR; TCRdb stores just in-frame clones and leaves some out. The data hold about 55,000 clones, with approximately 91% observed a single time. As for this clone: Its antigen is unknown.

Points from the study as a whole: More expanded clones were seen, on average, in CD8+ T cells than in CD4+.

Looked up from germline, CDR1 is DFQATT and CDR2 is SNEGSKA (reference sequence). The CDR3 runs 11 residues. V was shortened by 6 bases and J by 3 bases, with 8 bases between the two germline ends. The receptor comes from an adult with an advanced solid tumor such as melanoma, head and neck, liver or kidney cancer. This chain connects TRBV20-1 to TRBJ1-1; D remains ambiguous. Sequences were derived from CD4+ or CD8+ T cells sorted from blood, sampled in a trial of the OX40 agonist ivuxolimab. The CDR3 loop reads CSAQRDTEAFF. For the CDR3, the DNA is TGCAGTGCGCAGCGGGACACTGAAGCTTTCTTT.